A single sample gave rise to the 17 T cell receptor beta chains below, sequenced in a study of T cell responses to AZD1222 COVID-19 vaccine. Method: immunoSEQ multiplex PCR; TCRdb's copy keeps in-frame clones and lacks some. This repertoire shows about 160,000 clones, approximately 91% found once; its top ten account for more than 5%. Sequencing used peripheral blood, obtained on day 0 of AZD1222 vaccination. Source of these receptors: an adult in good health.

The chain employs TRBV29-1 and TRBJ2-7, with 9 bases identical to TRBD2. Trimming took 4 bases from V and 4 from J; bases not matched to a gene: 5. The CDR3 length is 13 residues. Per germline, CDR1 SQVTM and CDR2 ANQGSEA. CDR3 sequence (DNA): TGCAGCGTTGTGGGGACTAGCATTTACGAGCAGTACTTC. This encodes CSVVGTSIYEQYF.

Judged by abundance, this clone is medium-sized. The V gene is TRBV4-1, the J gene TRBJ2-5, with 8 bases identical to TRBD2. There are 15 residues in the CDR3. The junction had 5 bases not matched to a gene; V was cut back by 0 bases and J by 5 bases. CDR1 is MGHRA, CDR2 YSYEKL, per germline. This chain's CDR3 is CASSQEAGVRETQYF. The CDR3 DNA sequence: TGCGCCAGCAGCCAAGAAGCGGGGGTGAGGGAGACCCAGTACTTC.

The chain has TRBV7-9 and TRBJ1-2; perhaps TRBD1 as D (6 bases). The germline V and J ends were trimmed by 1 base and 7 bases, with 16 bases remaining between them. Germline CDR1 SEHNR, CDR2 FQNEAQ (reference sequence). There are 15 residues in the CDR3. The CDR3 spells CASSLGFKQGVGYTF. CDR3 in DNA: TGTGCCAGCAGCTTAGGTTTTAAACAGGGTGTTGGCTACACCTTC.

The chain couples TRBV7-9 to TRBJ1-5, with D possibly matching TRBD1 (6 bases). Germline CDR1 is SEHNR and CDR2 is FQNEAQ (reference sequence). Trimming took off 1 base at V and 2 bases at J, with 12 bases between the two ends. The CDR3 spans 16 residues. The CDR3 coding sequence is TGTGCCAGCAGCTTAGGGGGGGCAGGAGGCAATCAGCCCCAGCATTTT. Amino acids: CASSLGGAGGNQPQHF.

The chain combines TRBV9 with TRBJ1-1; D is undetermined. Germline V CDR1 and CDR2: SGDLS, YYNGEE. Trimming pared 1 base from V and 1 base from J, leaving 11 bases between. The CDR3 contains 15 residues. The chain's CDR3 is CASSVRTRWNTEAFF. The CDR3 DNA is TGTGCCAGCAGCGTACGGACCAGATGGAACACTGAAGCTTTCTTT.

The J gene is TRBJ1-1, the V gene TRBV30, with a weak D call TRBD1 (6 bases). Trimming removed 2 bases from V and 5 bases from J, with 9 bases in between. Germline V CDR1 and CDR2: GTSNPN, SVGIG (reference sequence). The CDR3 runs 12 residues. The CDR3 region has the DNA TGTGCCTGGAGTCCGCAGGGGACTGAAGCTTTCTTT. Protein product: CAWSPQGTEAFF.

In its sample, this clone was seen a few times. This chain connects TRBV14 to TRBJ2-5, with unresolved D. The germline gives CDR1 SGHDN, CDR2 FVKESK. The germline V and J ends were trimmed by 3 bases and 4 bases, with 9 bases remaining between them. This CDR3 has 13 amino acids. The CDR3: CASSHMVGETQYF. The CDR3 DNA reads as TGTGCCAGCAGCCACATGGTTGGAGAGACCCAGTACTTC. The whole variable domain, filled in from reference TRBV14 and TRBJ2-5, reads EAGVTQFPSHSVIEKGQTVTLRCDPISGHDNLYWYRRVMGKEIKFLLHFVKESKQDESGMPNNRFLAERTGGTYSTLKVQPAELEDSGVYFCASSHMVGETQYFGPGTRLLVL.

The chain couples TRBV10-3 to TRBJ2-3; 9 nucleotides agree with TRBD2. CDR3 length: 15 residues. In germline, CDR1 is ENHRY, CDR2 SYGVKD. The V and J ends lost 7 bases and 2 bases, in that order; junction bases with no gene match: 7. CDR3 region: CAINRAGGSTDTQYF. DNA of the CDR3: TGTGCCATCAACCGAGCGGGGGGTTCCACAGATACGCAGTATTTT.

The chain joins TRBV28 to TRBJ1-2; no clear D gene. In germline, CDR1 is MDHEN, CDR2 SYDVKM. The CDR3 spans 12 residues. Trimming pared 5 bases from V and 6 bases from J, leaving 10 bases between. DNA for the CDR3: TGTGCCAGCAGTCCTCGACGGGATGGCTACACCTTC. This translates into CASSPRRDGYTF.

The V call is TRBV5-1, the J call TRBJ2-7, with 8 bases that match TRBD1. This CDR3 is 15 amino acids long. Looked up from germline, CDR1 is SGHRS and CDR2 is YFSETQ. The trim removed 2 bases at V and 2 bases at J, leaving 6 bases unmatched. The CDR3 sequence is CASSLWTGQTYEQYF. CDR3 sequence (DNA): TGCGCCAGCAGCTTATGGACAGGGCAAACCTACGAGCAGTACTTC.

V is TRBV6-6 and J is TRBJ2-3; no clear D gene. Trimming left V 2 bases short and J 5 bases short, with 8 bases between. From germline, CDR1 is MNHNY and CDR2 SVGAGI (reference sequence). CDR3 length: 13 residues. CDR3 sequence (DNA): TGTGCCAGCAGTTACCCGAAAGTAGATACGCAGTATTTT. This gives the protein CASSYPKVDTQYF.

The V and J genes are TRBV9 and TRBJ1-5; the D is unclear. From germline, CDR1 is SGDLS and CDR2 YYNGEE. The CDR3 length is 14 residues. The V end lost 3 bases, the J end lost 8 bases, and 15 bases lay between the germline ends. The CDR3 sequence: CASSAGRFGEPQHF. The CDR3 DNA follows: TGTGCCAGCAGCGCCGGACGGTTCGGGGAGCCCCAGCATTTT.

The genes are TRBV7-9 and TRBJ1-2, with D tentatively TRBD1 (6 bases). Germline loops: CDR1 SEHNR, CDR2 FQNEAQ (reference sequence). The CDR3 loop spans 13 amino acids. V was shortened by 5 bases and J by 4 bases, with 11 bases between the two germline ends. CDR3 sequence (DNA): TGTGCCAGCAGCCCAGGACAGAGCTATGGCTACACCTTC. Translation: CASSPGQSYGYTF.

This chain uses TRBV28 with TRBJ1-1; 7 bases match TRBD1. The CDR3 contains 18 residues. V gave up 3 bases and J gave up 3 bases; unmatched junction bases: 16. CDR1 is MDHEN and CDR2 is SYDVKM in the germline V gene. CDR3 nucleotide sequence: TGTGCCAGCAGTTTCCCCGCCGGGACAGCGGGGCCCTACACTGAAGCTTTCTTT. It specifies CASSFPAGTAGPYTEAFF.

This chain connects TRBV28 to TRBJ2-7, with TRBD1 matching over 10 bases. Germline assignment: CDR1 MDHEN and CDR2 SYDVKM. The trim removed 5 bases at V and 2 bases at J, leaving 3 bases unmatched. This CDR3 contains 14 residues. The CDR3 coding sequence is TGTGCCAGCAGTCCTGGGACAGGGGCCTACGAGCAGTACTTC. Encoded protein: CASSPGTGAYEQYF.

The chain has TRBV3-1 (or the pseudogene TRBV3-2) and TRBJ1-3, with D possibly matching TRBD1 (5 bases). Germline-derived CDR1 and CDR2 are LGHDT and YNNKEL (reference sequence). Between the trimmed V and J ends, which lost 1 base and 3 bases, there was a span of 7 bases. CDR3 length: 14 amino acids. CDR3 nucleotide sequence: TGTGCCAGCAGCCAAGTGGACATTGGAAACACCATATATTTT. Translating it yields CASSQVDIGNTIYF.

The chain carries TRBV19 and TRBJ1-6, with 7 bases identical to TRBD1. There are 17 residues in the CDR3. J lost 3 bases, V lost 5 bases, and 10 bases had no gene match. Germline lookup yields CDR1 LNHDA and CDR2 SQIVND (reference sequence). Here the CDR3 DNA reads TGTGCCAGTAGTGGATATGCCGACAGGGACTATAATTCACCCCTCCACTTT. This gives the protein CASSGYADRDYNSPLHF.